Sequencing of this T cell receptor (beta chain) was carried out in a study of T cell responses to AZD1222 COVID-19 vaccine. Study-wide points: Donors in the cohort were predominantly white British and more often female, and clonal diversity was possibly underestimated.

The protocol was immunoSEQ multiplex PCR, while the TCRdb copy is restricted to in-frame clones and leaves out a portion. The data show under 250,000 clones, with under 95% seen just once and 0.9% to 1.1% held by the top ten. Germline V lookup: CDR1 MDHEN, CDR2 SYDVKM. The V gene lost 2 bases and the J gene lost 4 bases, with 6 bases spanning the gap. CDR3 length equals 13 residues. In regard to this clone: Its specificity is not known.

The chain uses TRBV28 and TRBJ1-5; D call uncertain. The sequencing used peripheral blood, collected on day 0 of MenACWY control vaccination. This TCR derives from an adult in good health. CDR3 bases: TGTGCCAGCAGTTTAATTCGGAATCAGCCCCAGCATTTT. Translation: CASSLIRNQPQHF.